The 23 T cell receptor beta chains given below trace back to one sample, sequenced in a study of cytomegalovirus exposure and HLA in healthy donors. Primers included in the PCR were 60 Vbeta and 13 Jbeta primers. Some clones are missing from TCRdb's copy, which holds only in-frame ones; the method was immunoSEQ multiplex PCR. The sample carries around 100,000 clones, 75% to 85% recorded once. The sample taken for sequencing was PBMCs. The origin of the receptors is a woman between 18 and 30 years old in good health and CMV-seronegative.

This clone was seen a single time. The V gene is TRBV28, the J gene TRBJ1-1; 9 bases are shared with TRBD1. The CDR3 totals 15 residues. Germline CDR1 is MDHEN and CDR2 is SYDVKM. The V gene end was trimmed by 5 bases and the J gene end by 7 bases; junction bases not matched to a gene: 11. The DNA for the CDR3 is TGTGCCAGCAGTACTGGGGACAGGGTTTTTAGTGAAGCTTTCTTT. It translates to CASSTGDRVFSEAFF.

V gene TRBV13 combines with J gene TRBJ2-1; TRBD2 might be the D (6 bases). The length of the CDR3 is 13 residues. Germline CDR1 PRHDT, CDR2 FYEKMQ (reference sequence). Trimming shortened V by 4 bases and J by 6 bases, and 10 bases separated the two germline ends. The CDR3 DNA sequence: TGTGCCAGCAGCTCAGGGACTGCCAATGAGCAGTTCTTC. Translating it yields CASSSGTANEQFF.

This clone was counted once. The chain recombines TRBV5-1 with TRBJ1-2; D gene uncertain. This CDR3 is built from 13 residues. Germline CDR1 is SGHRS and CDR2 is YFSETQ. V lost 0 bases, J lost 1 base, and 4 bases lay in between. CDR3 coding DNA: TGCGCCAGCAGCTTGGGCAGTAACTATGGCTACACCTTC. This translates into CASSLGSNYGYTF.

The chain employs TRBV15 and TRBJ1-2; no clear D gene. Germline V gene data show CDR1 as LNHNV and CDR2 as YYDKDF (reference sequence). With 0 bases removed from V and 2 bases from J, the gap between germline ends came to 25 bases. The CDR3 extends over 20 amino acids. CDR3 DNA: TGTGCCACCAGCAGAGATCAAGGCCATCCGGTAAGGAACAGCAACTATGGCTACACCTTC. Protein sequence: CATSRDQGHPVRNSNYGYTF.

Only a few counts were recorded for this clone. The chain is built from TRBV6-5 and TRBJ1-6; TRBD1 aligns across 9 bases. With 7 bases clipped from V and 12 bases from J, the junction kept 13 bases outside the gene matches. Germline CDR1 MNHEY, CDR2 SVGAGI. CDR3 length: 15 residues. The CDR3 DNA reads as TGTGCCAGCACCCCGTCCCCCGGGGACAGGGAACCCCTCCACTTT. Amino acids: CASTPSPGDREPLHF.

The CDR3 region is CASSTTRGDTDTQYF. The CDR3 DNA reads as TGTGCCAGCAGCACCACTCGGGGGGACACAGATACGCAGTATTTT. This rearrangement joins TRBV7-8 to TRBJ2-3; 7 positions agree with TRBD2. V lost 5 bases and J lost 2; bases outside the gene matches: 7. The CDR3 runs 15 residues. Germline assignment: CDR1 SGHVS and CDR2 FQNEAQ.

The V and J genes are TRBV5-1 and TRBJ2-7, with unresolved D. CDR1 SGHRS and CDR2 YFSETQ come from the germline V gene. V was trimmed by 4 bases and J by 2 bases, leaving 10 bases between them. The CDR3 length is 13 residues. In nucleotides, the CDR3 is TGCGCCAGCAGCCTCCAGGCACCCTACGAGCAGTACTTC. It codes for CASSLQAPYEQYF.

This clone came up a few times. V is TRBV27 and J is TRBJ1-1; TRBD1 might be the D (6 bases). Trimming took 6 bases from V and 3 from J, leaving 8 bases between them. Looked up from germline, CDR1 is MNHEY and CDR2 is SMNVEV (reference sequence). This CDR3 is 12 amino acids long. The CDR3 loop is CASRAGDTEAFF. In DNA form, the CDR3 reads TGTGCCAGCAGGGCAGGGGACACTGAAGCTTTCTTT.

J is TRBJ2-7 and V is TRBV5-1; 11 nucleotides agree with TRBD2. Germline CDR1 SGHRS, CDR2 YFSETQ. Trimming cost V 1 base and J 6 bases; bases outside gene matches: 0. The length of the CDR3 is 13 residues. CDR3 sequence reads: CASSLLAGGEQYF. CDR3 DNA sequence: TGCGCCAGCAGCTTGCTAGCGGGGGGCGAGCAGTACTTC.

This chain uses TRBV5-6 with TRBJ2-5; possibly TRBD2 for D (7 bases). The CDR3 is made up of 13 amino acids. V lost 5 bases to trimming and J lost 2 bases, with 10 bases between them. The germline V gene encodes CDR1 SGHDT and CDR2 YYEEEE. The CDR3 DNA is TGTGCCAGCAGGGGGGGGCTTCAAGAGACCCAGTACTTC. It translates to CASRGGLQETQYF. Full variable domain (outside the CDR3, taken from reference TRBV5-6 and TRBJ2-5): DAGVTQSPTHLIKTRGQQVTLRCSPKSGHDTVSWYQQALGQGPQFIFQYYEEEERQRGNFPDRFSGHQFPNYSSELNVNALLLGDSALYLCASRGGLQETQYFGPGTRLLVL.

V and J are TRBV6-5 and TRBJ1-2, with D possibly being TRBD1 (5 bases). The germline CDR1 and CDR2 sequences are MNHEY and SVGAGI. This CDR3 spans 15 amino acids. V shed 6 bases and J shed 2 bases, with 16 bases lying between them. The CDR3 region is CASSAQVGGNYGYTF. The CDR3 nucleotides read TGTGCCAGCAGCGCCCAAGTGGGGGGAAACTATGGCTACACCTTC.

This clone appeared a few times. The V gene is TRBV7-3, the J gene TRBJ2-7; 8 bases align to TRBD1. The CDR3 is 15 residues long. The germline CDR1 and CDR2 sequences are SGHTA and FQGTGA. The V and J ends lost 5 bases and 1 base, in that order; junction bases with no gene match: 7. The CDR3 region is CASSEYWDRSYEQYF. Here the CDR3 DNA reads TGTGCCAGCAGCGAATATTGGGACAGGTCCTACGAGCAGTACTTC.

This rearrangement joins TRBV2 to TRBJ2-3; 8 bases line up with TRBD2. The CDR3 sequence is 15 residues long. V gave up 4 bases and J gave up 6 bases; unmatched junction bases: 9. The germline V gene has CDR1 SNHLY and CDR2 FYNNEI. CDR3 amino acids: CASSGGLAGGDTQYF. CDR3 nucleotide sequence: TGTGCCAGCAGTGGGGGTCTAGCGGGTGGGGATACGCAGTATTTT.

The V and J genes are TRBV4-1 and TRBJ1-1, with 9 bases that match TRBD1. This CDR3 is 16 amino acids long. With V trimmed by 1 base and J by 1 base, 4 bases remained unmatched. Germline-derived CDR1 and CDR2 are MGHRA and YSYEKL. CDR3 amino acids: CASSQGQGGWNTEAFF. The CDR3, as DNA: TGCGCCAGCAGCCAAGGACAGGGGGGTTGGAACACTGAAGCTTTCTTT.

The chain combines TRBV6-5 with TRBJ2-7, with D tentatively TRBD1 (6 bases). CDR3 size: 15 residues. The germline gives CDR1 MNHEY, CDR2 SVGAGI. The V and J ends lost 6 bases and 1 base respectively, with 16 bases between them. CDR3 bases: TGTGCCAGCAGCTATAACCCGGGACATTCCTACGAGCAGTACTTC. As protein: CASSYNPGHSYEQYF.

The V and J genes are TRBV29-1 and TRBJ2-7; TRBD2 aligns across 14 bases. V dropped 3 bases and J dropped 1; count of bases not matched to a gene: 11. CDR3 size: 18 residues. Germline loops: CDR1 SQVTM, CDR2 ANQGSEA. The CDR3 protein is CSVEGLAGEKFSSYEQYF. The CDR3 DNA is TGCAGCGTTGAGGGACTAGCGGGAGAAAAATTTTCGTCCTACGAGCAGTACTTC.

The rearrangement uses TRBV19 and TRBJ1-2, with TRBD1 matching 7 bases. The ends lost 4 bases at V and 2 bases at J; junction bases unmatched: 4. The germline gives CDR1 LNHDA, CDR2 SQIVND (reference sequence). This CDR3 has 14 residues. The CDR3 is CASSTNRGNYGYTF. CDR3 DNA sequence: TGTGCCAGTAGTACAAACAGGGGAAACTATGGCTACACCTTC.

This clone has just a few counts. The chain uses TRBV10-3 and TRBJ2-1; 7 nucleotides agree with TRBD2. V trimming: 10 bases; J trimming: 5 bases; junction bases outside the gene matches: 5. Per the germline V gene, CDR1 is ENHRY and CDR2 is SYGVKD. The CDR3 loop spans 12 amino acids. This CDR3 reads CATGTKDNEQFF. The CDR3 nucleotides are TGTGCCACCGGGACTAAAGACAATGAGCAGTTCTTC.

A few counts support this clone. The chain employs TRBV30 and TRBJ1-6; D might be TRBD1 (6 bases). Trimming removed 1 base from V and 10 bases from J, with 14 bases in between. CDR3 length equals 14 residues. CDR1 and CDR2 from the germline V gene are GTSNPN and SVGIG (reference sequence). CDR3: CAWSGDGTNSPLHF. CDR3 nucleotide sequence: TGTGCCTGGAGTGGAGACGGGACAAACTCACCCCTCCACTTT.

This clone has just a few counts. This chain joins TRBV5-1 and TRBJ1-4; D possibly corresponds to TRBD1 (5 bases). The germline V gene has CDR1 SGHRS and CDR2 YFSETQ. Trimming cost V 4 bases and J 2 bases, with 12 bases left between them. This CDR3 region has 15 residues. The DNA for the CDR3 is TGCGCCAGCAGCCCAGAGGCAGGGACTAATGAAAAACTGTTTTTT. Protein product: CASSPEAGTNEKLFF.

The V call is TRBV18, the J call TRBJ1-2, with a weak D call TRBD1 (6 bases). V dropped 3 bases and J dropped 6 bases, with 11 bases sitting between them. This CDR3 region has 13 residues. Germline CDR1 KGHSH, CDR2 LQKENI. The CDR3, as DNA: TGTGCCAGCTCACCCAGCAGGGGCAATGGCTACACCTTC. Translating it yields CASSPSRGNGYTF.

This chain connects TRBV5-8 to TRBJ1-4, with no clear D. With 0 bases removed from V and 8 bases from J, the gap between germline ends came to 14 bases. The CDR3 totals 15 residues. Germline CDR1 SGHTS, CDR2 YDEGEE. As DNA, the CDR3 is TGTGCCAGCAGCTTGGGCGCCCGTGCGATCGAAAAACTGTTTTTT. Its protein is CASSLGARAIEKLFF.

The count of this clone is one. The chain recombines TRBV27 with TRBJ1-1, with TRBD1 as a possible D gene (6 bases). The CDR3 runs to 18 residues. V gave up 3 bases and J gave up 4 bases, with 24 bases separating them. Germline V lookup: CDR1 MNHEY, CDR2 SMNVEV (reference sequence). CDR3 in amino acids: CASSLRTGTSRGSTEAFF. CDR3 nucleotides: TGTGCCAGCAGTTTGAGGACGGGGACCAGCAGGGGATCCACTGAAGCTTTCTTT.